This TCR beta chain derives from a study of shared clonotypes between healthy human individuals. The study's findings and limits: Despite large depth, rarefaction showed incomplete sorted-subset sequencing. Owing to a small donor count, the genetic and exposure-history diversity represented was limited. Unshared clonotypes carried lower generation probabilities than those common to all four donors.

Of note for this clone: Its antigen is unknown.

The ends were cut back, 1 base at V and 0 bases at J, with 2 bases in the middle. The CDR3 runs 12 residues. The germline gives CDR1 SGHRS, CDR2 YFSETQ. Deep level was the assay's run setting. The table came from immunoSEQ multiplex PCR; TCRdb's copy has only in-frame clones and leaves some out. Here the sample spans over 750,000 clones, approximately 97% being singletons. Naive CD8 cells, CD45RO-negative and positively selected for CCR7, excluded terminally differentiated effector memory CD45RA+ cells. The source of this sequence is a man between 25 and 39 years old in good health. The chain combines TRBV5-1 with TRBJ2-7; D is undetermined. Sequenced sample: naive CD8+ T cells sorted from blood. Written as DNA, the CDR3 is TGCGCCAGCAGCTTGACCTCCTACGAGCAGTACTTC. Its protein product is CASSLTSYEQYF.